The 21 T cell receptor beta chains below come from one sample, sequenced in a study of cytomegalovirus exposure and HLA in healthy donors. Primers for the PCR totalled 60 Vbeta and 13 Jbeta. Using immunoSEQ multiplex PCR, the repertoire was profiled, and TCRdb retains in-frame clones only, with some absent. The sample records 120,000 to 150,000 clones, roughly 79% being singletons. Input material: PBMCs. These receptors were obtained from a woman in her thirties or forties in good health and CMV-seronegative.

This clone was counted only a few times. This chain joins TRBV4-3 and TRBJ1-2; maybe TRBD1 (6 bases). Germline V lookup: CDR1 LGHNA, CDR2 YSLEER. The CDR3 runs to 13 residues. Trimming shortened V by 3 bases and J by 12 bases, and 17 bases separated the two germline ends. As DNA, the CDR3 is TGCGCCAGCAGCCAGGGCCTCAACAGGGAGAACACCTTC. It is translated as CASSQGLNRENTF.

This clone was picked up a small number of times. This sequence joins TRBV25-1 and TRBJ1-1, with TRBD1 identical over 9 bases. The CDR3 totals 12 residues. V gave up 11 bases and J gave up 3 bases; unmatched junction bases: 4. Germline V lookup: CDR1 MGHDK, CDR2 SYGVNS. CDR3 nucleotide sequence: TGTGCCTCGAACAGGGGGCACACTGAAGCTTTCTTT. This encodes CASNRGHTEAFF.

The rearrangement joins TRBV9 to TRBJ1-2; possibly TRBD1 for D (6 bases). Deletions cut 0 bases from V and 0 bases from J, with 9 bases between. The CDR3 extends over 15 amino acids. Germline V CDR1 and CDR2: SGDLS, YYNGEE. The CDR3 region has the DNA TGTGCCAGCAGCGTAGGTTCAGGGGCTAACTATGGCTACACCTTC. It specifies CASSVGSGANYGYTF.

The chain couples TRBV27 to TRBJ2-1; 10 nucleotides match TRBD2. V lost 7 bases, J lost 3 bases, and 6 bases stayed unmatched. The CDR3 totals 15 residues. Germline assignment: CDR1 MNHEY and CDR2 SMNVEV (reference sequence). The CDR3: CASKTGTSVYNEQFF. The CDR3 DNA follows: TGTGCCAGCAAGACCGGGACTAGCGTCTACAATGAGCAGTTCTTC.

The chain combines TRBV27 with TRBJ2-7; D perhaps matches TRBD2 (6 bases). Germline V gives CDR1 MNHEY, CDR2 SMNVEV (reference sequence). Trimming took 6 bases from V and 0 from J, leaving 9 bases between them. This CDR3 has 13 residues. The CDR3 sequence is CASSPGSSYEQYF. CDR3 in DNA: TGTGCCAGCAGCCCCGGGAGCTCCTACGAGCAGTACTTC.

The chain couples TRBV28 to TRBJ2-7, with 7 bases that match TRBD1. The CDR3 runs 17 residues. Germline loops: CDR1 MDHEN, CDR2 SYDVKM. Trimming cost V 6 bases and J 3 bases; bases outside gene matches: 17. CDR3 amino acids: CASSQPPTGAPYYEQYF. As DNA, the CDR3 is TGTGCCAGCAGCCAACCCCCCACAGGGGCCCCTTACTACGAGCAGTACTTC.

V gene TRBV19 combines with J gene TRBJ1-5; 7 positions match TRBD1. The CDR3 sequence is 16 residues long. The V gene end was trimmed by 5 bases and the J gene end by 1 base; junction bases not matched to a gene: 8. Germline V lookup: CDR1 LNHDA, CDR2 SQIVND (reference sequence). DNA of the CDR3: TGTGCCAGTAGTCTTCCGAGGGGGCGAAGCAATCAGCCCCAGCATTTT. It yields the protein CASSLPRGRSNQPQHF.

V is TRBV19 and J is TRBJ2-7; 7 bases are shared with TRBD2. This CDR3 contains 14 residues. V was clipped by 2 bases and J by 3 bases; unmatched bases: 4. Germline values: CDR1 LNHDA, CDR2 SQIVND (reference sequence). The CDR3 nucleotides are TGTGCCAGTAGTATAATGGAGCGGGACTACGAGCAGTACTTC. It is translated as CASSIMERDYEQYF.

The V gene is TRBV29-1, the J gene TRBJ2-7, with 12 bases fitting TRBD1. The germline V gene has CDR1 SQVTM and CDR2 ANQGSEA. V dropped 6 bases and J dropped 5; count of bases not matched to a gene: 5. This CDR3 comprises 13 residues. The CDR3 DNA reads TGCAGCGTGGGGGGACAGGGGGCCAACGAGCAGTACTTC. Translating it yields CSVGGQGANEQYF.

The chain carries TRBV27 and TRBJ2-2; 9 bases align to TRBD1. With 4 bases clipped from V and 1 base from J, the junction kept 1 base outside the gene matches. The CDR3 is 15 amino acids. The V gene's germline CDR1 is MNHEY and CDR2 SMNVEV (reference sequence). Written as DNA, the CDR3 is TGTGCCAGCAGTTGGGGACAGGGGAACACCGGGGAGCTGTTTTTT. Amino acid sequence: CASSWGQGNTGELFF.

This clone was seen only a few times. This chain links TRBV11-2 with TRBJ2-3; possibly TRBD1 for D (6 bases). Trimming left V 3 bases short and J 3 bases short, with 10 bases between. The CDR3 consists of 14 residues. CDR1 SGHAT and CDR2 FQNNGV come from the germline V gene. CDR3 sequence: CASSFFQGTDTQYF. For the CDR3, the DNA is TGTGCCAGCAGCTTTTTCCAGGGGACAGATACGCAGTATTTT.

The V and J genes are TRBV6-5 and TRBJ2-1, with 10 bases that match TRBD2. Trimming at V came to 5 bases and at J to 10 bases, leaving 8 bases not matched to a gene. The CDR3 is 14 residues long. In germline, CDR1 is MNHEY, CDR2 SVGAGI. As DNA, the CDR3 is TGTGCCAGCAGTCCCGGGACTAGCGTTCGCGAGCAGTTCTTC. Its translation is CASSPGTSVREQFF.

The gene calls are TRBV7-6 and TRBJ2-1; D unclear. The V end was cut by 5 bases, the J end by 5 bases, with 7 bases between. CDR1 SGHVS and CDR2 FNYEAQ come from the germline V gene. CDR3 size: 12 residues. The CDR3 bases are TGTGCCAGCAGCCCAACACACAATGAGCAGTTCTTC. Translation: CASSPTHNEQFF.

The chain uses TRBV4-1 and TRBJ2-7; 11 bases agree with TRBD2. Germline V lookup: CDR1 MGHRA, CDR2 YSYEKL. CDR3 size: 15 residues. V was clipped by 5 bases and J by 4 bases; unmatched bases: 7. Here the CDR3 reads CASSELAGAKYEQYF. For the CDR3, the DNA is TGCGCCAGCAGCGAACTAGCGGGAGCCAAGTACGAGCAGTACTTC.

This chain links TRBV27 with TRBJ2-2; D is unclear. The CDR3 spans 15 residues. V dropped 5 bases and J dropped 4 bases, with 14 bases sitting between them. Per germline, CDR1 MNHEY and CDR2 SMNVEV (reference sequence). This CDR3 reads CASSTTIVGTGELFF. CDR3 nucleotides: TGTGCCAGCAGTACCACCATCGTCGGCACCGGGGAGCTGTTTTTT.

The J gene is TRBJ2-2, the V gene TRBV2; D is unclear. Looked up from germline, CDR1 is SNHLY and CDR2 is FYNNEI. CDR3 length: 14 amino acids. V lost 8 bases, J lost 2 bases, and 12 bases lay in between. The chain's CDR3 is CASDIMVNTGELFF. The CDR3 nucleotides are TGTGCCAGCGACATCATGGTTAACACCGGGGAGCTGTTTTTT.

This sequence joins TRBV15 and TRBJ1-5; TRBD1 matches at 7 bases. The germline CDR1 and CDR2 sequences are LNHNV and YYDKDF (reference sequence). This CDR3 has 16 amino acids. With 5 bases clipped from V and 2 bases from J, the junction kept 9 bases outside the gene matches. CDR3 loop: CATSFETGTRNQPQHF. CDR3 DNA sequence: TGTGCCACCAGCTTTGAGACAGGGACTCGCAATCAGCCCCAGCATTTT.

The chain couples TRBV5-1 to TRBJ2-7; 9 positions agree with TRBD1. Trimming took 0 bases from V and 6 from J; bases not matched to a gene: 4. Germline CDR1 is SGHRS and CDR2 is YFSETQ. The CDR3 consists of 14 residues. Here the CDR3 DNA reads TGCGCCAGCAGCTTGGGTGGGACAGGGACCGAGCAGTACTTC. This encodes CASSLGGTGTEQYF.

The rearrangement uses TRBV19 and TRBJ2-1, with TRBD1 as a possible D gene (6 bases). The ends were cut back, 5 bases at V and 6 bases at J, with 17 bases in the middle. The length of the CDR3 is 15 residues. Germline assignment: CDR1 LNHDA and CDR2 SQIVND (reference sequence). For the CDR3, the DNA is TGTGCCAGTAGTTCGCTCCCGGGACACCTCAATGAGCAGTTCTTC. This codes for CASSSLPGHLNEQFF.

The CDR3, as DNA: TGTGCCAGCAGCGACAGGGGGCACATAAATGAGCAGTTCTTC. Its translation is CASSDRGHINEQFF. The genes are TRBV7-3 and TRBJ2-1; TRBD1 aligns across 10 bases. With V trimmed by 5 bases and J by 7 bases, 5 bases remained unmatched. The CDR3 runs to 14 residues. From germline, CDR1 is SGHTA and CDR2 FQGTGA.

The V and J genes are TRBV27 and TRBJ2-7, with 7 bases aligning to TRBD2. Germline loops: CDR1 MNHEY, CDR2 SMNVEV (reference sequence). This CDR3 is built from 15 residues. Trimming cost V 3 bases and J 4 bases; bases outside gene matches: 9. Written as DNA, the CDR3 is TGTGCCAGCAGTTTTTTGGGGGGGTGGGCGTACGAGCAGTACTTC. This gives the protein CASSFLGGWAYEQYF.